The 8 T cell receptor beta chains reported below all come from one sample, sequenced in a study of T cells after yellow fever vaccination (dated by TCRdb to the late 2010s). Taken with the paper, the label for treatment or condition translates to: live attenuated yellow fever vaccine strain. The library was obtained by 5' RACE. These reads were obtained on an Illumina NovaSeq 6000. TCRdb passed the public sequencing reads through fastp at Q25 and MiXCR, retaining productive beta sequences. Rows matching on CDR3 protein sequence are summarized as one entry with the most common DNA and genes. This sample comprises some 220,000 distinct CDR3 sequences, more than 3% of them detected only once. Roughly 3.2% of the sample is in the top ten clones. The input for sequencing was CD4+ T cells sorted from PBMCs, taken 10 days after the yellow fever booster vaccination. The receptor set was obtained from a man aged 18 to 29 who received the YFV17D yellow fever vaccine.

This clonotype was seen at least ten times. CDR3 nucleotides: TGTGCCAGTCAGGGGGTTGATACAGGAAACCAAGAGACCCAGTACTTC. Its protein product is CASQGVDTGNQETQYF. The chain is built from TRBV27 and TRBJ2-5; 7 nucleotides match TRBD1. J lost 0 bases, V lost 9 bases, and 13 bases had no gene match. The CDR3 spans 16 residues. CDR1 and CDR2 from the germline V gene are MNHEY and SMNVEV (reference sequence).

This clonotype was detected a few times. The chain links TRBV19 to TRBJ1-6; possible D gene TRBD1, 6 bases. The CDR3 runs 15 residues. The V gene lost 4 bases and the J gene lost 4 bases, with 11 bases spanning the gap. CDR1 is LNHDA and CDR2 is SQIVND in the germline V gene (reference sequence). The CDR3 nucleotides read TGTGCCAGTAGTAGGGTAGGGGGATATAATTCACCCCTCCACTTT. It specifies CASSRVGGYNSPLHF.

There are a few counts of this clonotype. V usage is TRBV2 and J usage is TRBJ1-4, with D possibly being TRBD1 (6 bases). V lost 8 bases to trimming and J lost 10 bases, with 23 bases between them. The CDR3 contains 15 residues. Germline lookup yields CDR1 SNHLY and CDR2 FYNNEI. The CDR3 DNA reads TGTGCCAGCCGGCCGGAAGCAGGGGATGGTGGAAAACTGTTTTTT. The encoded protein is CASRPEAGDGGKLFF.

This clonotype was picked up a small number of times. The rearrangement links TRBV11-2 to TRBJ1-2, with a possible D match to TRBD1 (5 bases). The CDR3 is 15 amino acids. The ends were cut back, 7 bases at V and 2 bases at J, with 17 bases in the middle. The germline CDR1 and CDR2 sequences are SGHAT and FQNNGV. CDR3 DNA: TGTGCCAGCACCCGGGAAGGGGCCCAAAACTATGGCTACACCTTC. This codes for CASTREGAQNYGYTF.

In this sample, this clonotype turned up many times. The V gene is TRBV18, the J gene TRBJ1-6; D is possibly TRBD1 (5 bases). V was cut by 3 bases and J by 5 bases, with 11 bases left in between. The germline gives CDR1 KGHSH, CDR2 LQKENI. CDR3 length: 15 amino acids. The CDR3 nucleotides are TGTGCCAGCTCACCTACCGGGGCAGATAATTCACCCCTCCACTTT. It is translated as CASSPTGADNSPLHF.

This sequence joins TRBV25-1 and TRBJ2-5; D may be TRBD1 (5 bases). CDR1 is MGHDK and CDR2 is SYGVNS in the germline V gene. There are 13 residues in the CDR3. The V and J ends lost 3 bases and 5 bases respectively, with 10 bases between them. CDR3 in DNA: TGTGCCAGCAGTGATGTCCCAGGGGAGACCCAGTACTTC. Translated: CASSDVPGETQYF.

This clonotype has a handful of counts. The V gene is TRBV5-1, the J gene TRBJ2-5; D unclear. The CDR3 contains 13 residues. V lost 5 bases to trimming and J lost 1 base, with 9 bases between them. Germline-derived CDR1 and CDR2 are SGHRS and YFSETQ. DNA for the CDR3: TGCGCCAGCAGGACTGTCACCCAAGAGACCCAGTACTTC. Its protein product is CASRTVTQETQYF.

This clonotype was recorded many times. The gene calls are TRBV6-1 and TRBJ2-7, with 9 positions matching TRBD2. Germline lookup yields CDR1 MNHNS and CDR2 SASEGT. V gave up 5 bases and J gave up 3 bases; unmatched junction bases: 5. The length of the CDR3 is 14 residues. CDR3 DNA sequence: TGTGCCAGCAGTTCCGGGACTAGCCTCTACGAGCAGTACTTC. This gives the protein CASSSGTSLYEQYF.